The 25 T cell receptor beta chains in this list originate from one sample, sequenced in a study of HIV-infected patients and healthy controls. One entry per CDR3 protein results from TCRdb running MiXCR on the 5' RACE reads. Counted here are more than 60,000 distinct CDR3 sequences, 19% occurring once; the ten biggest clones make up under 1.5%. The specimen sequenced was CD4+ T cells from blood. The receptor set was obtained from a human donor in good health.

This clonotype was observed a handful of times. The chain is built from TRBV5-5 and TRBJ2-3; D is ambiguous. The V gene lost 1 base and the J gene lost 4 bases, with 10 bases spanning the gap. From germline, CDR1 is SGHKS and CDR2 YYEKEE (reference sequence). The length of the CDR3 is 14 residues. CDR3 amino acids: CASSLLQKPDTQYF. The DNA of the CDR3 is TGTGCCAGCAGCTTGCTTCAGAAGCCAGATACGCAGTATTTT.

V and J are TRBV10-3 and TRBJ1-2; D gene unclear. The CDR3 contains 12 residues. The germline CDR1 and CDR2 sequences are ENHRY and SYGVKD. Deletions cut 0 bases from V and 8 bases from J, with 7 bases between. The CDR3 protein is CAISESAQGYTF. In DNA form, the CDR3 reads TGTGCCATCAGTGAGTCGGCGCAGGGCTACACCTTC.

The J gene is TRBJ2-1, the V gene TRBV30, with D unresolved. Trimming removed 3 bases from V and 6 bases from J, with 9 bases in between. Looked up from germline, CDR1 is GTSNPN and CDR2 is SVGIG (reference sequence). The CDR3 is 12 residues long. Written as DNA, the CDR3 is TGTGCCTGGAGCAGATCTAGCAATGAGCAGTTCTTC. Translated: CAWSRSSNEQFF.

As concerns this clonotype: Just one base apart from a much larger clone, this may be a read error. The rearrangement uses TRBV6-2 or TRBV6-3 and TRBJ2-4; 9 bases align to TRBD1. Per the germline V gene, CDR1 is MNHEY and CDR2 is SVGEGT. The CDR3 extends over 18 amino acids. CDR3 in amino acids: CAGSYPWGTGKWENIQYF. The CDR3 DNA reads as TGTGCCGGCAGTTACCCCTGGGGGACAGGGAAATGGGAAAACATTCAGTACTTC.

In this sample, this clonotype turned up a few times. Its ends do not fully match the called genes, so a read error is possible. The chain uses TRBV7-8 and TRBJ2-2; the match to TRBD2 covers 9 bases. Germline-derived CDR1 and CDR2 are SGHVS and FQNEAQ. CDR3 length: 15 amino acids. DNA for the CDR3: TGTGCCAGCAGATTAGCGGGAGCGGCCACCGGGGAGCTGTTTTTT. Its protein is CASRLAGAATGELFF.

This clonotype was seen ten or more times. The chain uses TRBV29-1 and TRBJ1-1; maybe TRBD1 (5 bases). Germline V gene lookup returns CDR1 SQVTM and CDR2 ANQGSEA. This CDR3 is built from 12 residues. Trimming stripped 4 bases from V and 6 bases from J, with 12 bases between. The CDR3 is CSVAMGEPEAFF. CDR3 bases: TGCAGCGTTGCGATGGGGGAGCCTGAAGCTTTCTTT.

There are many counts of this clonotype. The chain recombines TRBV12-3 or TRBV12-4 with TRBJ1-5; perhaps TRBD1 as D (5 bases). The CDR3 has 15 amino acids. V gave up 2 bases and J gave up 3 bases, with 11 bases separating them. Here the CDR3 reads CASSLSSTDNQPQHF. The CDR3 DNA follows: TGTGCCAGCAGTTTATCTTCGACAGACAATCAGCCCCAGCATTTT.

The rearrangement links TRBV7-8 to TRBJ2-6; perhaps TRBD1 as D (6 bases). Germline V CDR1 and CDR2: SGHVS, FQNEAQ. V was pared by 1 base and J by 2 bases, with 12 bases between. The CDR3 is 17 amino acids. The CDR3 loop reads CASSLVGGFTGANVLTF. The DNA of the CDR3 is TGTGCCAGCAGCTTAGTAGGGGGTTTCACTGGGGCCAACGTCCTGACTTTC. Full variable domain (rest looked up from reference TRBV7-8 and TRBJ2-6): GAGVSQSPRYKVAKRGQDVALRCDPISGHVSLFWYQQALGQGPEFLTYFQNEAQLDKSGLPSDRFFAERPEGSVSTLKIQRTQQEDSAVYLCASSLVGGFTGANVLTFGAGSRLTVL.

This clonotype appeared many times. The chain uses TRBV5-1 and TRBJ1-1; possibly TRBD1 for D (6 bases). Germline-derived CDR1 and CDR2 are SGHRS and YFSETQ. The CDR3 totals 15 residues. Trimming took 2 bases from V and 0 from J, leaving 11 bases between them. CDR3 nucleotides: TGCGCCAGCAGCTTCTATCAGGGGATGAACACTGAAGCTTTCTTT. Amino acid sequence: CASSFYQGMNTEAFF.

CDR3 DNA: TGTGCCAGCAGTGTGAGAGGACAGGGGGCGATGGGGACTGAAGCTTTCTTT. Translation: CASSVRGQGAMGTEAFF. The V call is TRBV25-1, the J call TRBJ1-1; 11 bases agree with TRBD1. Germline CDR1 MGHDK, CDR2 SYGVNS. The CDR3 spans 17 residues. V gave up 4 bases and J gave up 5 bases; unmatched junction bases: 12.

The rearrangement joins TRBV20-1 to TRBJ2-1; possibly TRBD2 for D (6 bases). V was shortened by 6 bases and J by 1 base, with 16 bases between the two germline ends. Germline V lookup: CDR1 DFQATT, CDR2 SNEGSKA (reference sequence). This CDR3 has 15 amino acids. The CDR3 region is CSAPRAGISYNEQFF. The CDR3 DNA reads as TGCAGTGCCCCCAGGGCGGGGATATCCTACAATGAGCAGTTCTTC.

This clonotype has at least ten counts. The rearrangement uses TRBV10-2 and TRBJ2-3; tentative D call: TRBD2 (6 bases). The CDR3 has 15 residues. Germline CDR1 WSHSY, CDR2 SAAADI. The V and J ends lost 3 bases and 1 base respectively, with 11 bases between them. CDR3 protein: CASSDVGEGTDTQYF. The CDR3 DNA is TGCGCCAGCAGTGATGTAGGGGAGGGCACAGATACGCAGTATTTT.

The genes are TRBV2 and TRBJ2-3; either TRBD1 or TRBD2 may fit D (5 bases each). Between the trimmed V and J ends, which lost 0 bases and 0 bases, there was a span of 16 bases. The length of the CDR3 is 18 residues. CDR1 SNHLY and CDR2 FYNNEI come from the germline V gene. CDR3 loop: CASSEAKGRAASTDTQYF. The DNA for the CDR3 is TGTGCCAGCAGTGAAGCCAAGGGGCGGGCCGCTAGCACAGATACGCAGTATTTT.

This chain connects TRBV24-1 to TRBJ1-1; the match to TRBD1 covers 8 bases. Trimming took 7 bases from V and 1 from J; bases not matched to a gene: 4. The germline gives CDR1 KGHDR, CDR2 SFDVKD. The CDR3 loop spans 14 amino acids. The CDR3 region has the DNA TGTGCCACCAGGCCCGGACAGGGGAACACTGAAGCTTTCTTT. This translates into CATRPGQGNTEAFF.

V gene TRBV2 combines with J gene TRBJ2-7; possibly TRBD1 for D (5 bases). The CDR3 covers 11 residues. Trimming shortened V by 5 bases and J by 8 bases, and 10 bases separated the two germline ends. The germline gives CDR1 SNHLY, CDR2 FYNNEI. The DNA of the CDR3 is TGTGCCAGCAGTACCGCAGGGAAGCAGTACTTC. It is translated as CASSTAGKQYF.

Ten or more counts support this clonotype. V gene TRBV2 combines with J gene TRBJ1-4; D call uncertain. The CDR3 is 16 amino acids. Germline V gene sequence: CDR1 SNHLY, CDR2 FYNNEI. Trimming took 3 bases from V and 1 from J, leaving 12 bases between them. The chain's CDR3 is CASSDSSWGTNEKLFF. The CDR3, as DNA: TGTGCCAGCAGTGATTCGTCGTGGGGAACTAATGAAAAACTGTTTTTT.

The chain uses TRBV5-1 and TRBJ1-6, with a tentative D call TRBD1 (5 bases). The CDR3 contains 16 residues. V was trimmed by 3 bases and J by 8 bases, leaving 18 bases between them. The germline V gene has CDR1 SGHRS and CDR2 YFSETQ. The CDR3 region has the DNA TGCGCCAGCAGCTCCGACTCAGGGTCATGGGATTCACCCCTCCACTTT. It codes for CASSSDSGSWDSPLHF. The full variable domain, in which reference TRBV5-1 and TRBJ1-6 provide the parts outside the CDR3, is KAGVTQTPRYLIKTRGQQVTLSCSPISGHRSVSWYQQTPGQGLQFLFEYFSETQRNKGNFPGRFSGRQFSNSRSEMNVSTLELGDSALYLCASSSDSGSWDSPLHFGNGTRLTVT.

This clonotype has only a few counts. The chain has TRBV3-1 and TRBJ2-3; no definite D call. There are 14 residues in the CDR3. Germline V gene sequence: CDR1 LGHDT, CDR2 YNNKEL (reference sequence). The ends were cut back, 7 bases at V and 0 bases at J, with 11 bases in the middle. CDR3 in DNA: TGTGCCAGCACGAGTTCCGAAAGCACAGATACGCAGTATTTT. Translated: CASTSSESTDTQYF.

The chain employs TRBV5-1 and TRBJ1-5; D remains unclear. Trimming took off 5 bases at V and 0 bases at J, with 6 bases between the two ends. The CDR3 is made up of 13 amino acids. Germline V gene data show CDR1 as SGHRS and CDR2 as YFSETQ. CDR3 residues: CASRQNSNQPQHF. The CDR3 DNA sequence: TGCGCCAGCAGACAGAATAGCAATCAGCCCCAGCATTTT.

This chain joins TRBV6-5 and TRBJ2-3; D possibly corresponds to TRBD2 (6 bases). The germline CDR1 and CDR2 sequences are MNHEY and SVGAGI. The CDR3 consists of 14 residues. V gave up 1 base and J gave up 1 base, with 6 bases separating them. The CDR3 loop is CASSYWRGTDTQYF. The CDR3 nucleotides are TGTGCCAGCAGTTACTGGAGGGGCACAGATACGCAGTATTTT.

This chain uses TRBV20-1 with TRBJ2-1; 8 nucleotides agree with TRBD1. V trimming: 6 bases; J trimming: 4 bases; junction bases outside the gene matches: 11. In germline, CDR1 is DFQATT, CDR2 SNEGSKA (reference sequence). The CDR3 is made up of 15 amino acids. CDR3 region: CSAEGQGLLYNEQFF. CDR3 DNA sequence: TGCAGTGCGGAAGGACAGGGTCTCCTGTACAATGAGCAGTTCTTC.

The CDR3 spells CSVDGTGQHPGGGTDTQYF. CDR3 nucleotide sequence: TGCAGCGTCGACGGGACAGGACAACATCCTGGAGGGGGCACAGATACGCAGTATTTT. This sequence joins TRBV29-1 and TRBJ2-3; TRBD1 aligns across 8 bases. This CDR3 contains 19 residues. Unmatched junction bases numbered 21, after V lost 6 bases and J lost 1 base. Germline V gene sequence: CDR1 SQVTM, CDR2 ANQGSEA.

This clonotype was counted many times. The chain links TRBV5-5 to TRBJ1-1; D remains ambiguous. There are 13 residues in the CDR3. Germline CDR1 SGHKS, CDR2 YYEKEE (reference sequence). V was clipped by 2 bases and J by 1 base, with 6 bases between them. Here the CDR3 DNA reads TGTGCCAGCAGCTTTACGGGGAACACTGAAGCTTTCTTT. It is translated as CASSFTGNTEAFF. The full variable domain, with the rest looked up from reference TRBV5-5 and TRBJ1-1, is DAGVTQSPTHLIKTRGQQVTLRCSPISGHKSVSWYQQVLGQGPQFIFQYYEKEERGRGNFPDRFSARQFPNYSSELNVNALLLGDSALYLCASSFTGNTEAFFGQGTRLTVV.

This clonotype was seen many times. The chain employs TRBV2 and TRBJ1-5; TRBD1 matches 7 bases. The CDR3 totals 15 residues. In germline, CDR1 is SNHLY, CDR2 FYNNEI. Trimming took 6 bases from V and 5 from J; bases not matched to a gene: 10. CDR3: CASSQMGQMDQPQHF. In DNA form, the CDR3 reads TGTGCCAGCAGCCAAATGGGACAGATGGATCAGCCCCAGCATTTT.

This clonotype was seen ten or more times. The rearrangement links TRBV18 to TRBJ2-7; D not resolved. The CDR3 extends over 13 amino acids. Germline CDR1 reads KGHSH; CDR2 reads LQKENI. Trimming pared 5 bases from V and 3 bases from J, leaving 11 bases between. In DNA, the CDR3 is TGTGCCAGCTCAGAGAGAGCTCTCTACGAGCAGTACTTC. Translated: CASSERALYEQYF.